The 24 T cell receptor beta chains listed next were all sequenced from one sample in a study of beta chain features in type 1 diabetes. Since all of the isolated RNA was reverse transcribed, expressed TCRB transcripts were what got sequenced. Sequencing was performed with immunoSEQ multiplex PCR; in TCRdb, only in-frame clones are kept and a portion is missing. The repertoire includes 620,000 or so clones, around 16% of them detected once, and about 0.087% sits in the top ten. Sequenced material: naive CD4+ T cells from blood. Source of these receptors: a young man in good health.

This chain links TRBV5-4 with TRBJ2-7; the match to TRBD1 covers 10 bases. CDR3 size: 16 residues. J lost 0 bases, V lost 0 bases, and 3 bases had no gene match. Looked up from germline, CDR1 is SGHNT and CDR2 is YYREEE (reference sequence). The CDR3 DNA reads TGTGCCAGCAGCTTGGGGTGGACAGGGGGCTCCTACGAGCAGTACTTC. Translation gives CASSLGWTGGSYEQYF.

The rearrangement uses TRBV27 and TRBJ2-5, with a weak D call TRBD2 (5 bases). With the DNA end fitting TRBJ2-7 better, the J assignment may be wrong. The CDR3 contains 11 residues. CDR1 MNHEY and CDR2 SMNVEV come from the germline V gene (reference sequence). CDR3 DNA sequence: TGTGCCAGCAGAGGAGGCTACGAGCAGTACTTC. Amino acid sequence: CASRGGYEQYF.

This clone has a handful of counts. This chain connects TRBV10-3 to TRBJ2-4; 9 bases match TRBD1. The CDR3 consists of 18 residues. CDR1 ENHRY and CDR2 SYGVKD come from the germline V gene. V lost 0 bases to trimming and J lost 2 bases; unmatched junction nucleotides: 8. The CDR3: CAISESPGTGITKNIQYF. DNA for the CDR3: TGTGCCATCAGTGAGTCCCCTGGGACAGGGATTACCAAAAACATTCAGTACTTC.

J is TRBJ2-2 and V is TRBV6-6, with 9 bases aligning to TRBD1. J lost 1 base, V lost 5 bases, and 2 bases had no gene match. The CDR3 sequence is 15 residues long. Germline V gene sequence: CDR1 MNHNY, CDR2 SVGAGI (reference sequence). The CDR3 DNA follows: TGTGCCAGCAGTCGACAGGGGGTGAACACCGGGGAGCTGTTTTTT. Encoded protein: CASSRQGVNTGELFF.

In its sample, this clone was seen a few times. The chain employs TRBV19 and TRBJ2-7, with D possibly called TRBD1 or TRBD2 (5 bases each). Germline lookup yields CDR1 LNHDA and CDR2 SQIVND (reference sequence). V was shortened by 4 bases and J by 2 bases, with 15 bases between the two germline ends. The CDR3 has 15 amino acids. In DNA, the CDR3 is TGTGCCAGTAGTACCCAGACTGGGGGTCCCTACGAGCAGTACTTC. Protein: CASSTQTGGPYEQYF.

In this sample, this clone turned up a few times. This sequence joins TRBV10-3 and TRBJ2-7; TRBD2 might be the D (6 bases). The CDR3 contains 15 residues. The germline V and J ends were trimmed by 6 bases and 2 bases, with 17 bases remaining between them. CDR1 and CDR2 from the germline V gene are ENHRY and SYGVKD. Written as DNA, the CDR3 is TGTGCCATCAGGTCGGGGAGGACTAACACCTACGAGCAGTACTTC. Translation: CAIRSGRTNTYEQYF.

The rearrangement joins TRBV10-3 to TRBJ2-7; tentatively, D is TRBD1 or TRBD2 (5 bases each). V was cut by 2 bases and J by 3 bases, with 11 bases left in between. The CDR3 runs 14 residues. Germline CDR1 ENHRY, CDR2 SYGVKD. The CDR3: CAISEEGLIYEQYF. CDR3 nucleotide sequence: TGTGCCATCAGTGAGGAGGGGCTCATCTACGAGCAGTACTTC.

V is TRBV27 and J is TRBJ2-1; D perhaps matches TRBD1 (6 bases). This CDR3 is 16 amino acids long. Trimming pared 9 bases from V and 8 bases from J, leaving 26 bases between. Germline CDR1 and CDR2: MNHEY and SMNVEV (reference sequence). For the CDR3, the DNA is TGTGCCAGGACTCCCGGGGCAGGGGAAAAAGGGGATGAGCAGTTCTTC. Translating it yields CARTPGAGEKGDEQFF.

The chain links TRBV30 to TRBJ2-1; 8 nucleotides agree with TRBD1. This CDR3 contains 15 residues. CDR1 and CDR2 (germline): GTSNPN, SVGIG (reference sequence). After removal of 5 bases from V and 7 bases from J, the junction contained 13 bases not matched to a gene. CDR3 bases: TGTGCCTGGTCGACCGGGACAGGAAGGAAAAATGAGCAGTTCTTC. It encodes CAWSTGTGRKNEQFF.

V is TRBV9 and J is TRBJ2-3, with D possibly TRBD2 on 6 matching bases. V lost 1 base, J lost 0 bases, and 15 bases lay in between. The CDR3 is 17 residues long. Germline CDR1 SGDLS, CDR2 YYNGEE. The CDR3 loop is CASSVTTSSTSTDTQYF. CDR3 bases: TGTGCCAGCAGCGTAACCACTAGCTCCACTAGCACAGATACGCAGTATTTT.

The gene calls are TRBV28 and TRBJ2-7; TRBD2 matches 11 bases. Germline CDR1 MDHEN, CDR2 SYDVKM. The J segment lost 3 bases and the V segment lost 6 bases, leaving 7 bases of the junction unmatched. This CDR3 comprises 15 residues. This chain's CDR3 is CASSQPGLAVYEQYF. The CDR3 DNA reads as TGTGCCAGCAGCCAACCGGGACTAGCGGTCTACGAGCAGTACTTC.

The chain is built from TRBV5-4 and TRBJ2-7, with 12 bases fitting TRBD2. Looked up from germline, CDR1 is SGHNT and CDR2 is YYREEE (reference sequence). The CDR3 consists of 15 residues. V lost 5 bases, J lost 0 bases, and 3 bases stayed unmatched. The CDR3 coding sequence is TGTGCCAGCAGTGGACTAGCGGGGACCTCCTACGAGCAGTACTTC. It encodes CASSGLAGTSYEQYF. Together with reference TRBV5-4 and TRBJ2-7, the CDR3 gives the full variable domain: ETGVTQSPTHLIKTRGQQVTLRCSSQSGHNTVSWYQQALGQGPQFIFQYYREEENGRGNFPPRFSGLQFPNYSSELNVNALELDDSALYLCASSGLAGTSYEQYFGPGTRLTVT.

In its sample, this clone was seen a few times. The chain combines TRBV4-1 with TRBJ1-2; a possible D gene is TRBD1 (5 bases). The CDR3 totals 16 residues. The V gene's germline CDR1 is MGHRA and CDR2 YSYEKL. V gave up 0 bases and J gave up 3 bases, with 14 bases separating them. The CDR3 nucleotides are TGCGCCAGCAGCCAAGAGGGTCAGGGAAAACACTATGGCTACACCTTC. Its translation is CASSQEGQGKHYGYTF.

The CDR3 is CASNWGHPNTEAFF. The CDR3 DNA follows: TGTGCCAGCAACTGGGGACACCCGAACACTGAAGCTTTCTTT. The chain joins TRBV28 to TRBJ1-1, with D perhaps TRBD1 (6 bases). V was trimmed by 7 bases and J by 1 base, leaving 13 bases between them. CDR1 MDHEN and CDR2 SYDVKM come from the germline V gene. The CDR3 has 14 residues.

This chain connects TRBV20-1 to TRBJ1-2; 7 positions agree with TRBD1. After removal of 6 bases from V and 7 bases from J, the junction contained 2 bases not matched to a gene. The CDR3 loop spans 10 amino acids. CDR1 is DFQATT and CDR2 is SNEGSKA in the germline V gene (reference sequence). In DNA, the CDR3 is TGCAGTGCCGACAGGGTTGGCTACACCTTC. This encodes CSADRVGYTF.

Only a few counts were recorded for this clone. V gene TRBV4-2 combines with J gene TRBJ2-7, with D unclear. This CDR3 region has 15 residues. The V end lost 2 bases, the J end lost 1 base, and 12 bases lay between the germline ends. The germline V gene has CDR1 LGHNA and CDR2 YNFKEQ. CDR3 amino acids: CASSQLDPGSYEQYF. The CDR3 bases are TGTGCCAGCAGCCAATTGGACCCAGGATCCTACGAGCAGTACTTC.

This clone was counted ten times or more. This chain uses TRBV28 with TRBJ2-1; 11 positions agree with TRBD1. There are 15 residues in the CDR3. Germline V gene data show CDR1 as MDHEN and CDR2 as SYDVKM. V was clipped by 6 bases and J by 5 bases; unmatched bases: 6. The CDR3 reads CASSIRDRGDNEQFF. In DNA, the CDR3 is TGTGCCAGCAGCATCCGGGACAGGGGGGACAATGAGCAGTTCTTC. The whole variable domain, remainder taken from reference TRBV28 and TRBJ2-1, is DVKVTQSSRYLVKRTGEKVFLECVQDMDHENMFWYRQDPGLGLRLIYFSYDVKMKEKGDIPEGYSVSREKKERFSLILESASTNQTSMYLCASSIRDRGDNEQFFGPGTRLTVL.

This clone has more than one count but fewer than ten. The V gene is TRBV6-5, the J gene TRBJ1-5, with TRBD1 identical over 8 bases. Trimming cost V 5 bases and J 7 bases; bases outside gene matches: 7. Germline V gene lookup returns CDR1 MNHEY and CDR2 SVGAGI. There are 14 residues in the CDR3. This chain's CDR3 is CASSPDRAAQPQHF. Here the CDR3 DNA reads TGTGCCAGCAGTCCGGACAGGGCTGCCCAGCCCCAGCATTTT.

The chain links TRBV6-6 to TRBJ2-7; the D call may be TRBD1 or TRBD2 (5 bases each). With 8 bases removed from V and 7 bases from J, the gap between germline ends came to 15 bases. Germline CDR1 reads MNHNY; CDR2 reads SVGAGI (reference sequence). This CDR3 region has 12 residues. CDR3 region: CASAHGDREQYF. In DNA, the CDR3 is TGTGCCAGCGCCCACGGGGACCGGGAGCAGTACTTC.

V usage is TRBV7-6 and J usage is TRBJ2-3; 7 bases line up with TRBD1. The CDR3 spans 18 residues. After removal of 0 bases from V and 1 base from J, the junction contained 10 bases not matched to a gene. Germline V gene lookup returns CDR1 SGHVS and CDR2 FNYEAQ. CDR3 amino acids: CASSLALSATGGTDTQYF. CDR3 DNA sequence: TGTGCCAGCAGCTTAGCCTTGAGCGCAACAGGGGGCACAGATACGCAGTATTTT.

This clone has just a few counts. The chain links TRBV10-3 to TRBJ2-3, with 8 bases identical to TRBD2. V shed 4 bases and J 2 bases; nucleotides not matched to a gene: 8. The CDR3 is made up of 16 amino acids. Germline CDR1 is ENHRY and CDR2 is SYGVKD. The CDR3 sequence is CAISAPGTSITDTQYF. CDR3 sequence (DNA): TGTGCCATCAGTGCCCCCGGGACTAGTATCACAGATACGCAGTATTTT.

The chain joins TRBV28 to TRBJ1-2; D unclear. CDR3 length: 16 amino acids. Between the trimmed V and J ends, which lost 7 bases and 3 bases, there was a span of 21 bases. The germline CDR1 and CDR2 sequences are MDHEN and SYDVKM. CDR3 in amino acids: CASTSSAVGGYYGYTF. The CDR3 DNA reads as TGTGCCAGCACCTCCTCGGCAGTAGGCGGATACTATGGCTACACCTTC.

This clone was seen more than once but under ten times. J is TRBJ2-5 and V is TRBV6-6; the match to TRBD1 covers 7 bases. V was clipped by 4 bases and J by 2 bases; unmatched bases: 10. Germline V gene data show CDR1 as MNHNY and CDR2 as SVGAGI (reference sequence). The CDR3 is made up of 16 amino acids. CDR3: CASSSPGTDNQETQYF. CDR3 DNA sequence: TGTGCCAGCAGTTCTCCCGGGACAGATAATCAAGAGACCCAGTACTTC.

A word on this clone: This specimen includes other DNA sequences encoding the same CDR3. The genes are TRBV29-1 and TRBJ2-7, with D possibly being TRBD1 (5 bases). The CDR3 extends over 14 amino acids. Germline CDR1 reads SQVTM; CDR2 reads ANQGSEA. V was pared by 2 bases and J by 1 base, with 12 bases between. The CDR3 DNA follows: TGCAGCGTTGAATTGTTAAGGGGATCCTACGAGCAGTACTTC. As protein: CSVELLRGSYEQYF.